A selection of T cell receptor beta chains follows, all from one sample in a study of OX40 agonist ivuxolimab in advanced cancers. Some clones are missing from TCRdb's copy, which holds only in-frame ones; the method was immunoSEQ multiplex PCR. The data contain about 61,000 clones, around 83% of them singletons. The material was CD4+ or CD8+ T cells sorted from blood, obtained in a trial of the OX40 agonist ivuxolimab. The receptors derive from an adult with an advanced solid tumor such as melanoma, head and neck, liver or kidney cancer. CDR3s include the opening cysteine and the closing phenylalanine or tryptophan. The order of the fields is J gene, clone size, V gene, D gene, CDR3 DNA, CDR3 protein. The D gene is left open where the match is weak. Clone size appears in some rows only: once, few, many, or a class for an expanded clone.

j_call: TRBJ1-6; clone_size: NA; v_call: TRBV9; d_call: TRBD1; cdr3_nt: TGTGCCAGCAGCGTAGCCCTCGACAGGGGGCATTCACCCCTCCACTTT; cdr3_aa: CASSVALDRGHSPLHF
j_call: TRBJ1-1; clone_size: once; v_call: TRBV6-6; d_call: TRBD1; cdr3_nt: TGTGCCAGCAGTTACAGGTCAGGGGGTGGCACTGAAGCTTTCTTT; cdr3_aa: CASSYRSGGGTEAFF
j_call: TRBJ2-4; clone_size: NA; v_call: TRBV4-1; d_call: NA; cdr3_nt: TGCGCCAGCAGCCAAGATAGGGCCAAAGGGTCCGCCAAAAACATTCAGTACTTC; cdr3_aa: CASSQDRAKGSAKNIQYF
j_call: TRBJ1-2; clone_size: NA; v_call: TRBV18; d_call: NA; cdr3_nt: TGTGCCAGCTCACCAGGGGACCACTATGGCTACACCTTC; cdr3_aa: CASSPGDHYGYTF
j_call: TRBJ2-6; clone_size: NA; v_call: TRBV18; d_call: NA; cdr3_nt: TGTGCCAGCTCCCAAGTGGGACAAGTAATGCCTGGGGCCAACGTCCTGACTTTC; cdr3_aa: CASSQVGQVMPGANVLTF
j_call: TRBJ2-7; clone_size: NA; v_call: TRBV5-1; d_call: TRBD1; cdr3_nt: TGCGCCAGCAGCTTAGGACAGGGGGCTCTTAGGATAAACGAGCAGTACTTC; cdr3_aa: CASSLGQGALRINEQYF
j_call: TRBJ2-1; clone_size: NA; v_call: TRBV7-8; d_call: TRBD2; cdr3_nt: TGTGCCAGCAGCACCGAATACCGGGACTATAGGTATGAGCAGTTCTTC; cdr3_aa: CASSTEYRDYRYEQFF
j_call: TRBJ2-1; clone_size: NA; v_call: TRBV5-1; d_call: TRBD1; cdr3_nt: TGCGCCAGCAGCTCCCGACAGGGGCCCTACAATGAGCAGTTCTTC; cdr3_aa: CASSSRQGPYNEQFF
j_call: TRBJ1-2; clone_size: once; v_call: TRBV6-5; d_call: NA; cdr3_nt: TGTGCCAGCAGCCCCACCCGAACAGGGTTTGGCTACACCTTC; cdr3_aa: CASSPTRTGFGYTF
j_call: TRBJ1-1; clone_size: NA; v_call: TRBV6-5; d_call: NA; cdr3_nt: TGTGCCAGCGAGAGGATTATCGGCACTGAAGCTTTCTTT; cdr3_aa: CASERIIGTEAFF
j_call: TRBJ2-2; clone_size: NA; v_call: TRBV5-4; d_call: TRBD2; cdr3_nt: TGTGCCAGCAGCTCAGGTACTAGCGGGGGCCTGAACACCGGGGAGCTGTTTTTT; cdr3_aa: CASSSGTSGGLNTGELFF
j_call: TRBJ2-2; clone_size: once; v_call: TRBV6-1; d_call: NA; cdr3_nt: TGTGCCAGCCAGCCACCAGGTTCTAACACCGGGGAGCTGTTTTTT; cdr3_aa: CASQPPGSNTGELFF
j_call: TRBJ2-1; clone_size: NA; v_call: TRBV5-1; d_call: NA; cdr3_nt: TGCGCCAGCAGCTTGGGGACGGGGCCCAGCTCCTACAATGAGCAGTTCTTC; cdr3_aa: CASSLGTGPSSYNEQFF
j_call: TRBJ1-4; clone_size: NA; v_call: TRBV18; d_call: NA; cdr3_nt: TGTGCCAGCTCACCACCGATAGGAGAAAAACTGTTTTTT; cdr3_aa: CASSPPIGEKLFF
j_call: TRBJ2-5; clone_size: NA; v_call: TRBV19; d_call: NA; cdr3_nt: TGTGCCAGTAGTATGTTTTTTGCAGAGACCCAGTACTTC; cdr3_aa: CASSMFFAETQYF
j_call: TRBJ1-2; clone_size: NA; v_call: TRBV18; d_call: NA; cdr3_nt: TGTGCCAGCTCACCAAGGTCCAGCGCTAACTATGGCTACACCTTC; cdr3_aa: CASSPRSSANYGYTF
j_call: TRBJ1-5; clone_size: few; v_call: TRBV5-6; d_call: NA; cdr3_nt: TGTGCCAGCAGCTTGGCCTACGGTGAGCCCCAGCATTTT; cdr3_aa: CASSLAYGEPQHF
j_call: TRBJ2-7; clone_size: NA; v_call: TRBV14; d_call: TRBD2; cdr3_nt: TGTGCCAGCAGTCGAGGGGCGGGGGGGTTCTACGAGCAGTACTTC; cdr3_aa: CASSRGAGGFYEQYF
j_call: TRBJ1-4; clone_size: few; v_call: TRBV4-1; d_call: NA; cdr3_nt: TGCGCCAGCAGCCCGCGGGACCTTGCTAATGAAAAACTGTTTTTT; cdr3_aa: CASSPRDLANEKLFF
j_call: TRBJ1-1; clone_size: NA; v_call: TRBV6-5; d_call: NA; cdr3_nt: TGTGCCAGCAGTGAATGGACTGAAGCTTTCTTT; cdr3_aa: CASSEWTEAFF
j_call: TRBJ1-5; clone_size: NA; v_call: TRBV5-6; d_call: TRBD1; cdr3_nt: TGTGCCAGCAGCTTTCGACAGGGAGATCAGCCCCAGCATTTT; cdr3_aa: CASSFRQGDQPQHF
j_call: TRBJ1-2; clone_size: NA; v_call: TRBV6-1; d_call: NA; cdr3_nt: TGTGCCAGCAGTCGGGACGGTTTCTCCTATGGCTACACCTTC; cdr3_aa: CASSRDGFSYGYTF
j_call: TRBJ1-1; clone_size: NA; v_call: TRBV5-1; d_call: NA; cdr3_nt: TGCGCCAGCAGCTTGGATCAGGGGCGAAGGAACACTGAAGCTTTCTTT; cdr3_aa: CASSLDQGRRNTEAFF
j_call: TRBJ1-1; clone_size: NA; v_call: TRBV4-1; d_call: NA; cdr3_nt: TGCGCCAGCAGGTCCAGGGTTCTAGGCACTGAAGCTTTCTTT; cdr3_aa: CASRSRVLGTEAFF
j_call: TRBJ2-6; clone_size: NA; v_call: TRBV18; d_call: NA; cdr3_nt: TGTGCCAGCTCACGTCCAGGGGGGGCTGGGGCCAACGTCCTGACTTTC; cdr3_aa: CASSRPGGAGANVLTF
j_call: TRBJ2-5; clone_size: once; v_call: TRBV9; d_call: TRBD2; cdr3_nt: TGTGCCAGCAGCTCGGGACTAGCGGGGTCCCGACAAGAGACCCAGTACTTC; cdr3_aa: CASSSGLAGSRQETQYF
j_call: TRBJ1-6; clone_size: NA; v_call: TRBV19; d_call: TRBD1; cdr3_nt: TGTGCCAGTAGTACGCCCGACAGGGGGACTAATTCACCCCTCCACTTT; cdr3_aa: CASSTPDRGTNSPLHF
j_call: TRBJ1-4; clone_size: NA; v_call: TRBV18; d_call: NA; cdr3_nt: TGTGCCAGCTCAGGAGGTACTAATGAAAAACTGTTTTTT; cdr3_aa: CASSGGTNEKLFF
j_call: TRBJ1-6; clone_size: NA; v_call: TRBV4-2; d_call: NA; cdr3_nt: TGTGCCAGCAGCCAAGAACGGGCCACTCGGGGCTCACCCCTCCACTTT; cdr3_aa: CASSQERATRGSPLHF